Each of the 12 T cell receptor beta chains below was sequenced from the same sample in a study of spatial heterogeneity in lung cancer. Described time point: blood at routine non-recurrence follow-up after resection. Tumor, nontumor lung or frozen PBMC supplied whole RNA that was sequenced unsorted. TCRdb re-called the 5' RACE reads with MiXCR, one entry per CDR3 protein. The data show more than 25,000 distinct CDR3 sequences, with under 6.5% seen just once and under 25% held by the top ten. This specimen was PBMCs, taken at follow-up. The source is a male donor with early-stage non-small cell lung cancer.

The chain recombines TRBV20-1 with TRBJ2-3; TRBD2 aligns across 9 bases. This CDR3 region has 16 residues. CDR1 and CDR2 from the germline V gene are DFQATT and SNEGSKA (reference sequence). The V segment lost 2 bases and the J segment 1 base; nucleotides outside the gene matches: 7. CDR3 sequence: CSARTISGGGTDTQYF. The CDR3 region has the DNA TGCAGTGCTAGAACGATTAGCGGGGGTGGCACAGATACGCAGTATTTT.

This clonotype was seen many times. The V and J genes are TRBV29-1 and TRBJ2-1; tentative D call: TRBD1 (6 bases). The V end was cut by 0 bases, the J end by 7 bases, with 22 bases between. Germline V lookup: CDR1 SQVTM, CDR2 ANQGSEA. CDR3 length: 17 residues. The DNA of the CDR3 is TGCAGCGTTGAAGACCCCAAACAGGGAATGGGGTGGAATGAGCAGTTCTTC. It yields the protein CSVEDPKQGMGWNEQFF.

This clonotype was counted many times. The chain is built from TRBV4-3 and TRBJ2-1; 10 bases are shared with TRBD2. Germline V CDR1 and CDR2: LGHNA, YSLEER. Trimming at V came to 0 bases and at J to 7 bases, leaving 3 bases not matched to a gene. The CDR3 sequence is 15 residues long. The CDR3 is CASSQDRAGGNEQFF. The CDR3 nucleotides read TGCGCCAGCAGCCAAGATCGAGCGGGAGGGAATGAGCAGTTCTTC.

This clonotype came up many times. The chain recombines TRBV2 with TRBJ1-2; a weak D match, TRBD1 (5 bases). Trimming stripped 4 bases from V and 6 bases from J, with 12 bases between. There are 13 residues in the CDR3. In germline, CDR1 is SNHLY, CDR2 FYNNEI. The CDR3 loop is CASSVRLGDGYTF. The CDR3 nucleotides read TGTGCCAGCAGTGTACGATTAGGGGATGGCTACACCTTC. Drawing the rest from reference TRBV2 and TRBJ1-2, the complete variable domain is EPEVTQTPSHQVTQMGQEVILRCVPISNHLYFYWYRQILGQKVEFLVSFYNNEISEKSEIFDDQFSVERPDGSNFTLKIRSTKLEDSAMYFCASSVRLGDGYTFGSGTRLTVV.

This clonotype is labeled medium-sized (0.01 to 0.1%). V and J are TRBV6-6 and TRBJ2-4; 10 bases are a match to TRBD1. CDR3 size: 14 residues. V was clipped by 7 bases and J by 5 bases; unmatched bases: 5. Germline lookup yields CDR1 MNHNY and CDR2 SVGAGI (reference sequence). This CDR3 reads CASTKGQGENIQYF. DNA for the CDR3: TGTGCCAGCACTAAAGGACAGGGGGAAAACATTCAGTACTTC.

The chain uses TRBV12-3 or TRBV12-4 and TRBJ1-6, with D possibly being TRBD1 (5 bases). The CDR3 runs 16 residues. Trimming took off 5 bases at V and 0 bases at J, with 11 bases between the two ends. The CDR3 here is CASSPGPSSYNSPLHF. Here the CDR3 DNA reads TGTGCCAGCAGTCCGGGACCGAGCTCCTATAATTCACCCCTCCACTTT.

This clonotype was observed a few times. This chain joins TRBV11-2 and TRBJ1-5; TRBD1 is a possible D gene (5 bases). The CDR3 spans 17 residues. CDR1 SGHAT and CDR2 FQNNGV come from the germline V gene. V was trimmed by 4 bases and J by 0 bases, leaving 16 bases between them. CDR3 residues: CASSSRQGIYSNQPQHF. The CDR3 nucleotides are TGTGCCAGCAGCTCCAGGCAGGGAATTTATAGCAATCAGCCCCAGCATTTT. Drawing the rest from reference TRBV11-2 and TRBJ1-5, the complete variable domain is EAGVAQSPRYKIIEKRQSVAFWCNPISGHATLYWYQQILGQGPKLLIQFQNNGVVDDSQLPKDRFSAERLKGVDSTLKIQPAKLEDSAVYLCASSSRQGIYSNQPQHFGDGTRLSIL.

This clonotype turned up a few times. The gene calls are TRBV11-3 and TRBJ2-3; the D is unclear. The germline gives CDR1 SGHNT, CDR2 YENEEA. The V end was cut by 5 bases, the J end by 5 bases, with 23 bases between. The CDR3 totals 17 residues. CDR3 coding DNA: TGTGCCAGCAGCCCCCGCCGCAGGCCCCGCCCCGGAGATACGCAGTATTTT. It yields the protein CASSPRRRPRPGDTQYF.

This clonotype was seen only a few times. The rearrangement uses TRBV18 and TRBJ1-2; D gene ambiguous. Germline lookup yields CDR1 KGHSH and CDR2 LQKENI. Trimming pared 3 bases from V and 0 bases from J, leaving 5 bases between. This CDR3 spans 13 amino acids. CDR3 coding DNA: TGTGCCAGCTCACCGACGGCTAACTATGGCTACACCTTC. This gives the protein CASSPTANYGYTF.

This clonotype has more than one count but fewer than ten. The chain couples TRBV20-1 to TRBJ2-4; D remains unclear. Trimming took 0 bases from V and 8 from J, leaving 5 bases between them. From germline, CDR1 is DFQATT and CDR2 SNEGSKA (reference sequence). This CDR3 has 11 residues. Here the CDR3 DNA reads TGCAGTGCTAGAGATTTTTACATTCAGTACTTC. Protein product: CSARDFYIQYF.

This clonotype was seen only a few times. V is TRBV14 and J is TRBJ2-5; TRBD1 is a possible D gene (8 bases). Germline assignment: CDR1 SGHDN and CDR2 FVKESK. Trimming left V 5 bases short and J 5 bases short, with 18 bases between. CDR3 length equals 15 residues. This CDR3 reads CASSSDREAGETQYF. CDR3 bases: TGTGCCAGCAGCTCGGACAGGGAAGCGGGGGAGACCCAGTACTTC.

This clonotype showed up many times. The chain employs TRBV19 and TRBJ2-2; TRBD1 aligns across 7 bases. The ends lost 7 bases at V and 4 bases at J; junction bases unmatched: 12. The CDR3 contains 16 residues. Germline CDR1 reads LNHDA; CDR2 reads SQIVND (reference sequence). The CDR3 sequence is CASTHLDRAPTGELFF. The CDR3 DNA is TGTGCCAGTACCCACCTTGACAGGGCCCCCACCGGGGAGCTGTTTTTT.